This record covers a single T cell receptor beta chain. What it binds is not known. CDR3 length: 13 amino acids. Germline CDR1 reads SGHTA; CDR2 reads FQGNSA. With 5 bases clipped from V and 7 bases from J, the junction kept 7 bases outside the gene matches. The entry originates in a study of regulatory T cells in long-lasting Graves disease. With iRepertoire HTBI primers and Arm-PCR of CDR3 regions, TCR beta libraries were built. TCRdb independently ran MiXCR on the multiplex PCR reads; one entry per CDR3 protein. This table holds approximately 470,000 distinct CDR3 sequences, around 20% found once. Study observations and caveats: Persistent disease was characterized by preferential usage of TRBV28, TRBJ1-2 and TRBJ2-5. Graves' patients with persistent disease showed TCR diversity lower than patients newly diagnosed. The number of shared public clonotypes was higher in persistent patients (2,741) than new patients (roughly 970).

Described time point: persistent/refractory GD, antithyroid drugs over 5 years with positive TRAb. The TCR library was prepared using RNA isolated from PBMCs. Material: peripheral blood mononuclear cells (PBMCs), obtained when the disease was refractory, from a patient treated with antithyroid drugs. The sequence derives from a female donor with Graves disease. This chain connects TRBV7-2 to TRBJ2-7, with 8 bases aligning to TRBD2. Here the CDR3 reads CASSNGLAWEQYF. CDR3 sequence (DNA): TGTGCCAGCAGCAACGGACTAGCTTGGGAGCAGTACTTC.